This T cell receptor (beta chain) is from a study of type 1 and type 2 diabetes patients. A note on this clonotype: Antigen unknown.

General observations from the study: Type 2 diabetes and control samples shared highly correlated V and J usage, averaging approximately 0.97.

Trimming shortened V by 4 bases and J by 0 bases, and 13 bases separated the two germline ends. The V gene's germline CDR1 is SGHRS and CDR2 YFSETQ. The CDR3 sequence is 15 residues long. Genomic DNA was the PCR template. Amplification of the beta chain CDR3 used 30 forward and 13 reverse multiplex primers. One entry per CDR3 protein results from TCRdb running MiXCR on the multiplex PCR reads. The sample lists 250,000 to 300,000 distinct CDR3 sequences; more than 40% were seen once. Sequencing used peripheral blood mononuclear cells (PBMCs). This clonotype was obtained from a man younger than 35 with type 2 diabetes. The rearrangement joins TRBV5-1 to TRBJ1-2; D is ambiguous. The chain's CDR3 is CASSVTPGSNYGYTF. CDR3 sequence (DNA): TGCGCCAGCAGCGTTACCCCGGGATCTAACTATGGCTACACCTTC.